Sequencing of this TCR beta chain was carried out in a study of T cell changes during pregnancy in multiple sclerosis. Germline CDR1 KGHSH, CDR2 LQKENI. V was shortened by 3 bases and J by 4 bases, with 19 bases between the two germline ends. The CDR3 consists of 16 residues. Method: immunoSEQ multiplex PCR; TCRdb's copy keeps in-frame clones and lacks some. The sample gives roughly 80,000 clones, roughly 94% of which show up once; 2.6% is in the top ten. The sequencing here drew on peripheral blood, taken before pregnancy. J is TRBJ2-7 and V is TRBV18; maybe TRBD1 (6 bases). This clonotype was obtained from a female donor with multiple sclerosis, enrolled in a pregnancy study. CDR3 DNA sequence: TGTGCCAGCTCACCTGAGTCGGGACACAAATATTACGAGCAGTACTTC. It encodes CASSPESGHKYYEQYF.